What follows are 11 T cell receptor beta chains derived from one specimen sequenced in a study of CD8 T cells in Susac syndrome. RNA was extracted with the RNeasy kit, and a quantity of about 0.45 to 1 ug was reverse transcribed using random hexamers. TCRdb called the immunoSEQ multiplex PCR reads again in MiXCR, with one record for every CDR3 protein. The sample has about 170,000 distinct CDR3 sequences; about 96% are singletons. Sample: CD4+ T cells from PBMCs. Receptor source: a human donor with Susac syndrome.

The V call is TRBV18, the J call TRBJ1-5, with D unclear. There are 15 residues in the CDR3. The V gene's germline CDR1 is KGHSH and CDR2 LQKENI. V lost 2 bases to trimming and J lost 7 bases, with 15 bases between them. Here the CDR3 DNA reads TGTGCCAGCTCACCATTCAGTCCGCTAGGGCAGCCCCAGCATTTT. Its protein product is CASSPFSPLGQPQHF.

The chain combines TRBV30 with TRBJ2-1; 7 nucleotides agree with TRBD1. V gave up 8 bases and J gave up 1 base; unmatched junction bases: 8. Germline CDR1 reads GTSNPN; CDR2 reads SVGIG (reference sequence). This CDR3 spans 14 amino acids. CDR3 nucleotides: TGTGCCGCACCCACAGGGGATTCCTACAATGAGCAGTTCTTC. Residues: CAAPTGDSYNEQFF.

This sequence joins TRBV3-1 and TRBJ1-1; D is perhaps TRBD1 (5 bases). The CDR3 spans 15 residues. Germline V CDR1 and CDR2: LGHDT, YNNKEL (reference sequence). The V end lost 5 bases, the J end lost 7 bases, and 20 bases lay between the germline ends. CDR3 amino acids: CASSYFQGQSDEAFF. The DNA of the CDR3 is TGTGCCAGCAGCTATTTCCAGGGCCAGAGCGATGAAGCTTTCTTT.

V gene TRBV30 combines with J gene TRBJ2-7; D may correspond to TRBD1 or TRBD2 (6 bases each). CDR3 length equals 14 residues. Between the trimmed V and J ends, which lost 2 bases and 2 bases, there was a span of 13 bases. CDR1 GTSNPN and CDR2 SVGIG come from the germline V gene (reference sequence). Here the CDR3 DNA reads TGTGCCTGGAGTAAGACGAGGGGGGCCTACGAGCAGTACTTC. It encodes CAWSKTRGAYEQYF. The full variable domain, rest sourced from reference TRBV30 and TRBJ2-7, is SQTIHQWPATLVQPVGSPLSLECTVEGTSNPNLYWYRQAAGRGLQLLFYSVGIGQISSEVPQNLSASRPQDRQFILSSKKLLLSDSGFYLCAWSKTRGAYEQYFGPGTRLTVT.

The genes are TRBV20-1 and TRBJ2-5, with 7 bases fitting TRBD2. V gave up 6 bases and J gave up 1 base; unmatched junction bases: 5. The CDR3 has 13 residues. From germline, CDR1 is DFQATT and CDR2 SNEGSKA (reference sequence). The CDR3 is CSAERGTQETQYF. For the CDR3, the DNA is TGCAGTGCGGAGCGGGGAACCCAAGAGACCCAGTACTTC.

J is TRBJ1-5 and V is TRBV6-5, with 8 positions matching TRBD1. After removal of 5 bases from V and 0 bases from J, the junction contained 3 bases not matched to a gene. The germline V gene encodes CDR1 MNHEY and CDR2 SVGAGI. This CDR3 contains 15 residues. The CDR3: CASSPQGASNQPQHF. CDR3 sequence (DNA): TGTGCCAGCAGTCCTCAGGGGGCTAGCAATCAGCCCCAGCATTTT.

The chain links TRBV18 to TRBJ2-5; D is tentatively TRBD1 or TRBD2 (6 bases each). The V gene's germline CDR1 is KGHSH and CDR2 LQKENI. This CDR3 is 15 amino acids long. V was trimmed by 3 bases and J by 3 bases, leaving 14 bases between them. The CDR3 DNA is TGTGCCAGCTCACCGTTCGGGGGCGCCAAAGAGACCCAGTACTTC. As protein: CASSPFGGAKETQYF.

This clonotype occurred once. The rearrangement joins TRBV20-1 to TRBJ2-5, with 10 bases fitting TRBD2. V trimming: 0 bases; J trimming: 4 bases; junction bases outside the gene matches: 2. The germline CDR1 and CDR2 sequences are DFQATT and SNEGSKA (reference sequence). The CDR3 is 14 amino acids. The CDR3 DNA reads TGCAGTGCTAGAGAAGGGACTAGCGCAGAGACCCAGTACTTC. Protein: CSAREGTSAETQYF.

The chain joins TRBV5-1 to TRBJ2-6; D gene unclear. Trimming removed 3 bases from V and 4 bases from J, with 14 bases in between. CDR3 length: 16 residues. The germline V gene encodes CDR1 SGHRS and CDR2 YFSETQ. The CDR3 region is CASSWVGAIGANVLTF. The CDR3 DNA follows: TGCGCCAGCAGCTGGGTAGGAGCCATCGGGGCCAACGTCCTGACTTTC.

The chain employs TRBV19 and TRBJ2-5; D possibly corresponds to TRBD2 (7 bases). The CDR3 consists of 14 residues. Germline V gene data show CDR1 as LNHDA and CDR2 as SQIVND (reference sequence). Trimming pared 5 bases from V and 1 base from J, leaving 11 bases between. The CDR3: CASSAGATQETQYF. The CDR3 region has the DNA TGTGCCAGTAGTGCGGGGGCGACCCAAGAGACCCAGTACTTC.

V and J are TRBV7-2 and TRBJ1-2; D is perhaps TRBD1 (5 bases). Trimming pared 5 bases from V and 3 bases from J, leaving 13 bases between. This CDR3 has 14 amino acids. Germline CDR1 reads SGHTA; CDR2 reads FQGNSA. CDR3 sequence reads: CASSVVGGYYGYTF. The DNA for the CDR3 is TGTGCCAGCAGCGTAGTCGGGGGGTACTATGGCTACACCTTC.